This TCR beta chain derives from a study of post-analysis software for immune sequencing data (dated by TCRdb to between 2015 and 2016). Some background on the complete study: Recorded disease courses included relapsing-remitting, secondary progressive and progressive-relapsing multiple sclerosis, with some patients lacking subtype annotation. The patient repertoires were compared against roughly 12 previously published healthy control repertoires obtained from donors aged about 6 to 28 years. A subset of samples was prepared in parallel using single-end sample barcoding, then pooled and co-amplified after Illumina adapter ligation.

Preparation of the library involved PCR. The data were produced on an Illumina HiSeq 2500. To reduce PCR and sequencing biases, unique molecular identifiers were incorporated into the TCR beta cDNA libraries. Some 500,000 cDNA molecules were obtained for every 1 to 10 million input T cells, so each molecule roughly corresponded to one T cell. The patient libraries were prepared and sequenced with the same protocol used for the earlier healthy control dataset. Samples belonging to the same batch were prepared together, multiplexed and sequenced on a shared HiSeq lane. As for how the authors treated the data: MIGEC handled the raw barcoded reads, throwing out single-read molecular identifier groups before consensus assembly and CDR3 extraction. VDJtools was used for post-analysis of the clonotype tables, with diversity normalized by down-sampling every dataset to the smallest sample size. To correct batch-related cross-sample contamination, repertoire overlap clustering matched CDR3 amino acid sequences but not nucleotide sequences. TCRdb reran the public reads through fastp at Q25 and MiXCR, keeping productive beta chains. A single entry per CDR3 protein holds the most common genes and DNA from its merged rows. What appears here as the V and J calls and clone size reflects TCRdb's work, not the paper's. The sample table contains some 450,000 distinct CDR3 sequences; only one count was recorded for roughly 45% of them. The leading ten clones occupy roughly 12% of the sample.

Here is what the overall study found, with its caveats: Significantly higher frequencies in patients than in controls were found for roughly 5 TRBV segments, including TRBV5-6, TRBV5-1 and TRBV20-1. Normalized Chao1 diversity was significantly lower in multiple sclerosis patients than controls, suggesting substantial peripheral T-cell clonal expansion. When samples were clustered directly using the F measure, samples prepared in the same batch co-clustered strongly, which prompted a batch-effect correction. The control group was slightly older than the multiple sclerosis patient group.

To demonstrate the VDJtools post-analysis software, the study profiled TCR beta repertoires from the peripheral blood of approximately twelve young patients with multiple sclerosis. The patients with multiple sclerosis were children and adolescents between roughly 6 and 17 years of age. This clonotype has only one observation. It has no known antigen specificity. Base qualities are missing; no much larger clone stands one base away. The CDR3 covers 12 residues, taking in both the cysteine and the phenylalanine. Only CDR3 DNA is held: 36 bases, read in frame from base 1. The junction carries 7 bases between V and J, which are trimmed by 8 bases and 0 bases respectively. Per the germline V gene (reference sequence), MNHEY is the CDR1 and SMNVEV is the CDR2.

The rearranged segments are TRBV27 and TRBJ2-5; the D gene is unclear. Specimen: blood. The source is a girl between 10 and 17 years old with multiple sclerosis. The CDR3: CASGRNQETQYF. In nucleotides, the sequence is TGTGCCAGCGGCAGAAACCAAGAGACCCAGTACTTC.